This T cell receptor (beta chain) was captured by sequencing in a study of Ad26.COV2.S vaccination and SARS-CoV-2 variants. Study-level information: Ad26.COV2.S given intramuscularly, once or twice 56 days apart.

The CDR3 contains 13 residues. Germline V gene lookup returns CDR1 SGHTS and CDR2 YDEGEE. V gave up 3 bases and J gave up 3 bases, with 8 bases separating them. Treatment of the sample: 15 to 20 received Ad26.COV2.S at low or high dose, single or two shots; 5 received placebo; per-sample allocation not given. Samples were taken on day 63 after the first vaccine or placebo injection. The repertoire was sequenced with immunoSEQ multiplex PCR; TCRdb's copy has only in-frame clones and lacks some. The table lists 440,000 or so clones, about nine tenths of them singletons. The chain joins TRBV5-8 to TRBJ2-3, with D possibly matching TRBD2 (5 bases). The TCR was taken from a person aged 18 to 65 who received the Ad26.COV2.S COVID-19 vaccine or a placebo. This specimen consisted of peripheral blood, obtained in a trial of Ad26.COV2.S vaccine versus placebo. The CDR3 sequence: CASSSRGTDTQYF. CDR3 nucleotides: TGTGCCAGCAGCTCCCGGGGTACAGATACGCAGTATTTT.